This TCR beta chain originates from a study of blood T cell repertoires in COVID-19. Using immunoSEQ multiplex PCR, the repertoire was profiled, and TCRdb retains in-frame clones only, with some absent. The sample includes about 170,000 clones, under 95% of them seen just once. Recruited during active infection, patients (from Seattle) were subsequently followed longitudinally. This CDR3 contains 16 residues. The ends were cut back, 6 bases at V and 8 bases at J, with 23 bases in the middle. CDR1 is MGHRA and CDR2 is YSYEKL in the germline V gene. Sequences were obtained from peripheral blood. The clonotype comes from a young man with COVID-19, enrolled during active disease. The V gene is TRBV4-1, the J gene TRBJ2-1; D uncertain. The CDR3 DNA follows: TGCGCCAGCAGTCAGCTTGGCGGCTCCCGTCCCGATGAGCAGTTCTTC. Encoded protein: CASSQLGGSRPDEQFF.